The 2 T cell receptor beta chains presented below share a single source sample, sequenced in a study of T-cell reconstitution after alpha-beta-depleted transplantation in children (dated by TCRdb to about 2016). Libraries came from PCR. Sequencing was carried out with an Illumina HiSeq 2500. TCR libraries were prepared with molecular barcoding, using unique molecular identifiers to normalize TCRbeta repertoire quantification. The raw public data were reprocessed by TCRdb itself: fastp quality trimming at Q25, MiXCR clonotype calling, in-frame beta chains only. Each entry is one CDR3 protein sequence, shown with its most common DNA and genes. For this sample there are about 270,000 distinct CDR3 sequences; 9.9% appear just once. Over 9.5% of the sample is in the top ten clones. The sequenced sample was PBMCs from the stem cell graft donor, obtained from the stem cell graft. The receptors here all came from a human donor who donated a stem cell graft to a child with SCID.

There are a few counts of this clonotype. The gene calls are TRBV10-3 and TRBJ2-1, with 10 positions matching TRBD1. Losses at the gene ends were 8 bases for V and 10 bases for J; bases not matched to a gene: 8. Germline values: CDR1 ENHRY, CDR2 SYGVKD. The CDR3 spans 13 residues. The CDR3 nucleotides are TGTGCCATCCCCGGGACAGGGGTCGAAGAGCAGTTCTTC. Translating it yields CAIPGTGVEEQFF.

The rearrangement joins TRBV2 to TRBJ1-2; D gene ambiguous. Germline values: CDR1 SNHLY, CDR2 FYNNEI. This CDR3 comprises 12 residues. The V end was cut by 8 bases, the J end by 4 bases, with 11 bases between. In nucleotides, the CDR3 is TGTGCCAGCTATACCCGCAGCTATGGCTACACCTTC. The encoded protein is CASYTRSYGYTF.